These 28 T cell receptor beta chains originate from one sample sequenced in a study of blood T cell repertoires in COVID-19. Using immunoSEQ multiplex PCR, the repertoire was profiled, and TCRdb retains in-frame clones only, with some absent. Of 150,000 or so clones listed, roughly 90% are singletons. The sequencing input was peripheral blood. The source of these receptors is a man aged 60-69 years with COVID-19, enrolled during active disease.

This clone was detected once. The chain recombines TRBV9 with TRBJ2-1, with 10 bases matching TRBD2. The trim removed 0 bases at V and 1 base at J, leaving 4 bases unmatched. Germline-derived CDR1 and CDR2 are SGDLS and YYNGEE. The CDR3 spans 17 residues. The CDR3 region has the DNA TGTGCCAGCAGCGTAGGAGCTAGCGGGGGATCCTACAATGAGCAGTTCTTC. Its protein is CASSVGASGGSYNEQFF.

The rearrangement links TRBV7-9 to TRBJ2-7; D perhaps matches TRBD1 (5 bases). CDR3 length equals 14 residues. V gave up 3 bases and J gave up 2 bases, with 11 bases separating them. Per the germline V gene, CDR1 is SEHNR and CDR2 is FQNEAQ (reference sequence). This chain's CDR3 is CASSFGQTTYEQYF. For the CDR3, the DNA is TGTGCCAGCAGCTTTGGACAAACTACCTACGAGCAGTACTTC. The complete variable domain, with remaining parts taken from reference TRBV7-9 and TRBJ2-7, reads DTGVSQNPRHKITKRGQNVTFRCDPISEHNRLYWYRQTLGQGPEFLTYFQNEAQLEKSRLLSDRFSAERPKGSFSTLEIQRTEQGDSAMYLCASSFGQTTYEQYFGPGTRLTVT.

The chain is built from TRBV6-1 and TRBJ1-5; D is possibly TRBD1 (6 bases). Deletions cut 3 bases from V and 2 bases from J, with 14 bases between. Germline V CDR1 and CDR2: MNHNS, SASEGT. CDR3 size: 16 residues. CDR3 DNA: TGTGCCAGCAGTGACGCCTCAGGGGTAGGCAATCAGCCCCAGCATTTT. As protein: CASSDASGVGNQPQHF.

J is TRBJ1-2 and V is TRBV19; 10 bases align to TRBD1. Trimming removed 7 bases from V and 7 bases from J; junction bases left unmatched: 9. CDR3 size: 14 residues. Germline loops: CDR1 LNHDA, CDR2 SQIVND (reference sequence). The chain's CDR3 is CASNTGTGVGGYTF. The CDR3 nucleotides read TGTGCCAGTAATACCGGGACAGGGGTGGGTGGCTACACCTTC.

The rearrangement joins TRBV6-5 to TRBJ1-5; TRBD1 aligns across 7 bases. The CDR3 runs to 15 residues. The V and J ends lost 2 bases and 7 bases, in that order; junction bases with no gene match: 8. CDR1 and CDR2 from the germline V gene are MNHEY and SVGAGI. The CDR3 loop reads CASSYPTGEGQPQHF. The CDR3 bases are TGTGCCAGCAGTTACCCCACAGGGGAAGGACAGCCCCAGCATTTT.

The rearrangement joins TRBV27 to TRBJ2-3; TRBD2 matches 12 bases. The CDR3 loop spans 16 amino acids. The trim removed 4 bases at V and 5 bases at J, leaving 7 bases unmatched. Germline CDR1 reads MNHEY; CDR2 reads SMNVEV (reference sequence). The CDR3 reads CASSSPSGGEVDTQYF. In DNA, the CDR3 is TGTGCCAGCAGTTCCCCTAGCGGGGGGGAGGTAGATACGCAGTATTTT.

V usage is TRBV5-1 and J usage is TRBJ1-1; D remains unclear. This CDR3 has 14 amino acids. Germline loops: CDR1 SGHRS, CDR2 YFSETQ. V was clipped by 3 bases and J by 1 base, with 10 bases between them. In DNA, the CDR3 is TGCGCCAGCAGCTCCCTATCCCAGAACACTGAAGCTTTCTTT. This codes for CASSSLSQNTEAFF.

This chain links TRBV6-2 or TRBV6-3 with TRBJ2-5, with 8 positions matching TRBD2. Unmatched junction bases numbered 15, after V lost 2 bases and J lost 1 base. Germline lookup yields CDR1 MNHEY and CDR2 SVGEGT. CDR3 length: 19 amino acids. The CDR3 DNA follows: TGTGCCAGCAGTTACCCGAACCCCTTCGAGCGGGGGCGCCAAGAGACCCAGTACTTC. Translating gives CASSYPNPFERGRQETQYF.

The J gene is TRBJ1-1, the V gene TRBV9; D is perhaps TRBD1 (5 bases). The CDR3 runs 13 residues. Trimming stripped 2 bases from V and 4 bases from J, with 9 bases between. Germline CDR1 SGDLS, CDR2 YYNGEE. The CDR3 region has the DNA TGTGCCAGCAGCGTTCAGGGTTTCACTGAAGCTTTCTTT. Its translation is CASSVQGFTEAFF.

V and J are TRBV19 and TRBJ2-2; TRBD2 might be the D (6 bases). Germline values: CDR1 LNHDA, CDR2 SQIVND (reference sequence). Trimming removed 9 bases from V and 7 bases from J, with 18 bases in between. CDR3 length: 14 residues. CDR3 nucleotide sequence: TGTGCCAGCGACGGGACTGGGAGTCACGGGGAGCTGTTTTTT. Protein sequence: CASDGTGSHGELFF.

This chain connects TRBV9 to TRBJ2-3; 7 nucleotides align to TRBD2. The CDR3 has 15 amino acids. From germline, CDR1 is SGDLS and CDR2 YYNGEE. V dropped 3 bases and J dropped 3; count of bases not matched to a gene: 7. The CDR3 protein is CASSARVSGTDTQYF. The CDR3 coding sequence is TGTGCCAGCAGCGCCCGAGTTAGCGGGACAGATACGCAGTATTTT. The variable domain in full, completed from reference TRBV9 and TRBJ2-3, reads DSGVTQTPKHLITATGQRVTLRCSPRSGDLSVYWYQQSLDQGLQFLIQYYNGEERAKGNILERFSAQQFPDLHSELNLSSLELGDSALYFCASSARVSGTDTQYFGPGTRLTVL.

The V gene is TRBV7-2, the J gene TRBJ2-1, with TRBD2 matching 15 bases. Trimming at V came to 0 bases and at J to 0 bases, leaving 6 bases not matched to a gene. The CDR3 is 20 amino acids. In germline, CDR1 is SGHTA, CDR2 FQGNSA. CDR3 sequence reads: CASSLAPGLAGGRSYNEQFF. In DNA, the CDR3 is TGTGCCAGCAGCTTAGCGCCGGGACTAGCGGGGGGCCGCTCCTACAATGAGCAGTTCTTC.

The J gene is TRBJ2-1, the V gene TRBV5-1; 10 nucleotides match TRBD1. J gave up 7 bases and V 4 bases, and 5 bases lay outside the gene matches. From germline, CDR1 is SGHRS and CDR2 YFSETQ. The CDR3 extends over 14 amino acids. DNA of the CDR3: TGCGCCAGCAGCAGGGGACAGGGGACGAATGAGCAGTTCTTC. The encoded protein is CASSRGQGTNEQFF.

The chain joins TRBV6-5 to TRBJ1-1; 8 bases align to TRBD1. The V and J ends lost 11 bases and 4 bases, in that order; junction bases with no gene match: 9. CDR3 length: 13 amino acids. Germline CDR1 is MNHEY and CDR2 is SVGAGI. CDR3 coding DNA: TGTGCCCCCAGACAGGGGTTAGGCACTGAAGCTTTCTTT. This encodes CAPRQGLGTEAFF.

The CDR3 here is CASSFVSGGFQETQYF. CDR3 DNA: TGTGCCAGCAGTTTTGTCAGCGGGGGATTCCAAGAGACCCAGTACTTC. The chain links TRBV28 to TRBJ2-5; TRBD2 agrees at 8 bases. Germline loops: CDR1 MDHEN, CDR2 SYDVKM. J was trimmed by 1 base and V by 3 bases; bases with no gene match: 7. There are 16 residues in the CDR3.

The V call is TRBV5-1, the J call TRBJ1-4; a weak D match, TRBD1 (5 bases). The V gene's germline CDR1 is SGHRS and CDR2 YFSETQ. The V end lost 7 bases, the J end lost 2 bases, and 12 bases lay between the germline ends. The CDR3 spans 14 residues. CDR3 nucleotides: TGCGCCAGCGGGGCGGGGTTTACTAATGAAAAACTGTTTTTT. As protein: CASGAGFTNEKLFF. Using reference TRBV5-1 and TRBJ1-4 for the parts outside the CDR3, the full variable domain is KAGVTQTPRYLIKTRGQQVTLSCSPISGHRSVSWYQQTPGQGLQFLFEYFSETQRNKGNFPGRFSGRQFSNSRSEMNVSTLELGDSALYLCASGAGFTNEKLFFGSGTQLSVL.

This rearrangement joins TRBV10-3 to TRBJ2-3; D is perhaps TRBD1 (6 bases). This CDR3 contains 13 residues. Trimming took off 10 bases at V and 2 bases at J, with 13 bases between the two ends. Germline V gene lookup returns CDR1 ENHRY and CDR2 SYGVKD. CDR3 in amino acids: CATWDKNTDTQYF. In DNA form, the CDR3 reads TGTGCCACTTGGGACAAGAACACAGATACGCAGTATTTT.

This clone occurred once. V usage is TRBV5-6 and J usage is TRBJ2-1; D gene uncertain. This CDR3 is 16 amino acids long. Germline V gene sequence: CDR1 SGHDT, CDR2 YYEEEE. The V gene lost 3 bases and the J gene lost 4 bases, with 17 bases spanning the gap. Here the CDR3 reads CASSSYQRRPYNEQFF. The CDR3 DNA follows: TGTGCCAGCAGCTCCTACCAACGGAGACCATACAATGAGCAGTTCTTC.

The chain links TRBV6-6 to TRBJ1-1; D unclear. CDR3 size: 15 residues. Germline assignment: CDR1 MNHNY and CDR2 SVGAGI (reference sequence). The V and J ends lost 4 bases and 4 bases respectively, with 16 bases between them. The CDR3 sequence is CASSWIERAGTEAFF. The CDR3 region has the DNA TGTGCCAGCAGTTGGATAGAACGGGCGGGCACTGAAGCTTTCTTT.

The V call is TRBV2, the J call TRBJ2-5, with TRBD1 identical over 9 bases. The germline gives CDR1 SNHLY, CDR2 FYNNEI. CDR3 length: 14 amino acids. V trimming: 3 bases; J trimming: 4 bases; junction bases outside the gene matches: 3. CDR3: CASSDRTGVETQYF. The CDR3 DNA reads TGTGCCAGCAGTGATAGGACAGGGGTAGAGACCCAGTACTTC.

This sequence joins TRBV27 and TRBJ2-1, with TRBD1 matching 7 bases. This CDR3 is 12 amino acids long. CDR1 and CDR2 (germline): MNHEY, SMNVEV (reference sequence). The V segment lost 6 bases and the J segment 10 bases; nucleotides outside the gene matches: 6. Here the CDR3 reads CASSLGTAEQFF. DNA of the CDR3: TGTGCCAGCAGCCTAGGGACAGCCGAGCAGTTCTTC.

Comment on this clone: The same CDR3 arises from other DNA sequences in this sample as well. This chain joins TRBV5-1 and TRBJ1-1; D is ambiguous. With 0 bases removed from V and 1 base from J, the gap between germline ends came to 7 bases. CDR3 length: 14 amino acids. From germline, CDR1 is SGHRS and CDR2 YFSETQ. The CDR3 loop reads CASSLATANTEAFF. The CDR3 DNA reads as TGCGCCAGCAGCTTGGCCACAGCGAACACTGAAGCTTTCTTT.

CDR3 sequence (DNA): TGTGCCAGCAGCTTAAGGGGGGGTAGCACAGATACGCAGTATTTT. Protein sequence: CASSLRGGSTDTQYF. The chain is built from TRBV7-3 and TRBJ2-3, with 7 bases that match TRBD2. The CDR3 is made up of 15 amino acids. Germline assignment: CDR1 SGHTA and CDR2 FQGTGA. Trimming removed 1 base from V and 0 bases from J; junction bases left unmatched: 1.

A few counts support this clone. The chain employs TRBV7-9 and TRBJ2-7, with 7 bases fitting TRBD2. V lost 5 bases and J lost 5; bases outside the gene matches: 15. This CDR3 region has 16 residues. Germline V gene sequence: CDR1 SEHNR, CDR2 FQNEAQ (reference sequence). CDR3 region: CASSTRGVSMYDEQYF. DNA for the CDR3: TGTGCCAGCAGCACCCGGGGGGTCTCCATGTACGACGAGCAGTACTTC.

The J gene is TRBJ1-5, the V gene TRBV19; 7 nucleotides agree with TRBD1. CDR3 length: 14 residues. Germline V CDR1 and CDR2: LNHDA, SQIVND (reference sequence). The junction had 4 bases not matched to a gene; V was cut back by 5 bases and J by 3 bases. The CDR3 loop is CASSFRGNNQPQHF. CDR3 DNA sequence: TGTGCCAGTAGTTTCAGGGGGAACAATCAGCCCCAGCATTTT.

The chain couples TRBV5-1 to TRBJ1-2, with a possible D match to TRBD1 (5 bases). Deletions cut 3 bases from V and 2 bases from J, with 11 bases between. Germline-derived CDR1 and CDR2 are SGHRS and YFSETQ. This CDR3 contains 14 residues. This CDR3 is CASSWTTANYGYTF. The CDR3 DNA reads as TGCGCCAGCAGCTGGACGACAGCGAACTATGGCTACACCTTC.

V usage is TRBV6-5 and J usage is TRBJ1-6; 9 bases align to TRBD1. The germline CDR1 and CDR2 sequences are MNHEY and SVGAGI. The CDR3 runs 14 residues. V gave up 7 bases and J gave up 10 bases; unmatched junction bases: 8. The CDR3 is CASTQTGGGSPLHF. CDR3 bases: TGTGCCAGCACCCAAACAGGGGGCGGATCACCCCTCCACTTT.

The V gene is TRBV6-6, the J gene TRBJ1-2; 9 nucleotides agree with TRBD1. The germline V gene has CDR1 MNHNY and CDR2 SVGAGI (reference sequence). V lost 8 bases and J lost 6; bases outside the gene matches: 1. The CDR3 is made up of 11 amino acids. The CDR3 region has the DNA TGTGCCAGCGGGACAGGGCATGGCTACACCTTC. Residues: CASGTGHGYTF.